The clone carrying this T cell receptor beta chain was seen a handful of times. Its antigen remains unidentified. The sample is drawn from a study of identical twins. Study-wide points: Monozygotic twins shared more out-of-frame TCR alpha than recombination models predicted. Insertions ran lower in abundant cord blood beta clonotypes, though not in memory repertoires.

A template switching step contributed a universal primer site, while unique molecular identifiers were present in the cDNA. TCRdb fed the 5' RACE reads into MiXCR, producing one record per CDR3 protein. The sample contains hundreds of thousands of distinct CDR3 sequences, 8% to 9% of which appear only once. CDR3 size: 17 residues. Trimming shortened V by 7 bases and J by 5 bases, and 25 bases separated the two germline ends. CDR1 is SGHDT and CDR2 is YYEEEE in the germline V gene. The same sample was also studied in work on yellow fever vaccine responses in identical twins.

The TCR was taken from a woman between 18 and 30 years old in good health. The sample consisted of PBMCs. The chain carries TRBV5-6 and TRBJ2-1; unclear D gene. DNA of the CDR3: TGTGCCAGCCGACCTTTTACACCAAAGCATTTAAACAATGAGCAGTTCTTC. This encodes CASRPFTPKHLNNEQFF.